This T cell receptor beta chain was recovered during a study of blood T cell repertoires in COVID-19 (dated by TCRdb to 2018 to 2020). As for the study more broadly: Collaborator samples came from the United States, Italy and Spain and covered acute and convalescent phases of COVID-19. The prospective study material was composed of cDNA or gDNA derived from T cells, B-cell-depleted T cells, or PBMCs. Subjects who had been exposed to COVID-19, were actively infected with it, or had recovered from it provided the deeply sampled blood TCRbeta repertoires that made up the dataset. The repertoires were released in a freely available public database meant as a resource for research on the immune response to SARS-CoV-2. Samples came from the ongoing ImmuneRACE study (first 160 participants) plus 1,254 subjects from 6 global collaborators. The sample metadata nearly always contained a de-identified subject ID, COVID-19 status, age in years and sex. Where available, HLA class I and class II types were obtained from metadata supplied by the sample provider rather than from assay-based typing. Overall results and qualifications from the work: Clinical and demographic metadata were provided uncurated, with the amount varying by source and participant.

Collaborating institutions collected whole blood in K2EDTA tubes following their own protocols. For TCRbeta analysis, collaborators shipped samples as frozen whole blood, isolated PBMCs, or DNA extracted from either of those sample types. CDR1 is given as SGDLS and CDR2 as YYNGEE, both from the germline V gene. The cysteine opens and the phenylalanine closes a CDR3 of 16 amino acids. Only CDR3 DNA is held: 48 bases, read in frame from base 1. Trimming takes 2 bases off V and 3 bases off J; junction bases not matched to a gene: 7. The immunoSEQ Assay, a bias-controlled multiplex PCR, was used to amplify TCRbeta CDR3 regions from genomic DNA. Per the original workflow: The number of nucleated cells in each sample was estimated from the amplification of reference gene primers within the assay. Sequence reads were collapsed and filtered to measure the absolute abundance of every unique TCRbeta CDR3 rearrangement. For each sample, productive Simpson clonality was calculated by taking the square root of Simpson's diversity index across productive rearrangements. In its TCRdb copy, this immuneACCESS table keeps in-frame sequences only and misses some clones. Where compared with another copy, unresolved V genes explain less than half of these, and the others have no known cause. That table furnishes V, J and clone size, whereas the DNA furnished D and trimming. The sample data list 25,000 or so clones, and around 83% of these were observed just once. Of the sample, over 20% falls within the top ten clones.

This clone has only one observation. The antigen this receptor binds is unknown. No clone much larger than this one lies a single base away; base qualities are absent. The chain is made from TRBV9 and TRBJ2-3, with 9 bases matching TRBD2. The sample taken for sequencing was peripheral blood. The TCR sequence derives from a human donor in a cohort sampled during active COVID-19. The CDR3 region reads CASSVWAGGLTDTQYF. The DNA reads as follows: TGTGCCAGCAGCGTGTGGGCGGGGGGGTTGACAGATACGCAGTATTTT.